This T cell receptor beta chain was captured in a study of T cells in Graves' hyperthyroidism and ophthalmopathy. This clonotype was seen ten or more times. Researchers took RNA transcripts and amplified the TCR beta CDR3 regions from them. HTBI primers were employed in a first-round RT-PCR of the TCR CDR3. Each CDR3 protein is one row after TCRdb ran MiXCR on the multiplex PCR reads. The table lists about 320,000 distinct CDR3 sequences, over 15% of them singletons. Sequences were obtained from blood. This clonotype was obtained from a man under 40 with Graves' hyperthyroidism.

The CDR3 DNA reads TGTGCCAGCAGTGAACAGGGGCTCCCTTACGAGCAGTACTTC. Its translation: CASSEQGLPYEQYF. The chain joins TRBV12-3 or TRBV12-4 to TRBJ2-7; the match to TRBD1 covers 7 bases. V trimming: 5 bases; J trimming: 4 bases; junction bases outside the gene matches: 8. This CDR3 region has 14 residues.